This TCR beta chain derives from a study of shared clonotypes between healthy human individuals. Turning to this clone: The antigen remains unidentified.

Repertoires were generated with immunoSEQ multiplex PCR, while TCRdb's copy carries only in-frame clones and drops some. Counted here are roughly 2.5 million clones, around 90% occurring once; the ten biggest clones make up about 0.13%. Study results and limitations: It was the few donors that limited the genetic and exposure-history diversity represented.

CDR3 length: 14 amino acids. Germline-derived CDR1 and CDR2 are KGHSH and LQKENI. Trimming pared 0 bases from V and 10 bases from J, leaving 15 bases between. This receptor was taken from a man between 18 and 35 years old in good health. What was sequenced was naive CD4+ T cells sorted from blood. Noted subset: CD45RA+ positively selected. This sequence joins TRBV18 and TRBJ2-5; D is ambiguous. Here the CDR3 DNA reads TGTGCCAGCTCACCACCGAATCCTGCCGTTGGCCAGTACTTC. It yields the protein CASSPPNPAVGQYF. Supplemented by reference TRBV18 and TRBJ2-5, the full variable domain reads NAGVMQNPRHLVRRRGQEARLRCSPMKGHSHVYWYRQLPEEGLKFMVYLQKENIIDESGMPKERFSAEFPKEGPSILRIQQVVRGDSAAYFCASSPPNPAVGQYFGPGTRLLVL.